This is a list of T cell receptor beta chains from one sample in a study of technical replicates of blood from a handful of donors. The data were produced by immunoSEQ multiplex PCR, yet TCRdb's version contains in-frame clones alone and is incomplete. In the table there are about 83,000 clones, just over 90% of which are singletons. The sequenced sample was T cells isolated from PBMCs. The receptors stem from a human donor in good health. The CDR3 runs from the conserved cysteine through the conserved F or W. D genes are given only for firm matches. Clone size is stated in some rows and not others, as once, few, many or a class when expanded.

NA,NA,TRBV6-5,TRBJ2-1,TGTGCCAGCAGTTACGGTCTTGGGAGCTCCTACAATGAGCAGTTCTTC,CASSYGLGSSYNEQFF
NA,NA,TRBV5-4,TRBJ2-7,TGTGCCAGCAGCTTCGGAAGGGGCGAGCAGTACTTC,CASSFGRGEQYF
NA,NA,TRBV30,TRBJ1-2,TGTGCCTGGAGAAAGACTAAAACGGGACTGAATCATGGCTACACCTTC,CAWRKTKTGLNHGYTF
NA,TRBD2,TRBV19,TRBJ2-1,TGTGCCAGTAGTACCACGCCTAGCGGACGGGCGTACAATGAGCAGTTCTTC,CASSTTPSGRAYNEQFF
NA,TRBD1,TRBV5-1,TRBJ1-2,TGCGCCAGCAGCTTTTCCGACAGGGTATATGGCTACACCTTC,CASSFSDRVYGYTF
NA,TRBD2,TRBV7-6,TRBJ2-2,TGTGCCAGCAGCTTAAGGACTAGCCTAAAAACCGGGGAGCTGTTTTTT,CASSLRTSLKTGELFF
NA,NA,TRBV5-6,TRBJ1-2,TGTGCCAGCAGCCTAGACAGAAACTATGGCTACACCTTC,CASSLDRNYGYTF
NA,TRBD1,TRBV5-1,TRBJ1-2,TGCGCCAGCAGCTTGGATAGGACAGGTTATGGCTACACCTTC,CASSLDRTGYGYTF
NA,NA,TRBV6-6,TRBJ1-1,TGTGCCAGCAGTTACTCGACTATCCGGGTGAACACTGAAGCTTTCTTT,CASSYSTIRVNTEAFF
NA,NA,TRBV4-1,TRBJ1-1,TGCGCCAGCAGCCAAGTCGGGGATGGAACTGAAGCTTTCTTT,CASSQVGDGTEAFF
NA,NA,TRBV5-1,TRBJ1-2,TGCGCCAGCAGCTTGAGTAGCTATGGCTACACCTTC,CASSLSSYGYTF
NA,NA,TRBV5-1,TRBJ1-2,TGCGCCAGCAGCTTGGATCTAGGAATCGATGGCTACACCTTC,CASSLDLGIDGYTF
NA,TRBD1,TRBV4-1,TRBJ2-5,TGCGCCAGCAGCCCGCGGACAGGGCCCACCGAGACCCAGTACTTC,CASSPRTGPTETQYF
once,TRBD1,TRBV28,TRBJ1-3,TGTGCCAGCAGTCTAGGCGCAGGGGGCATTGGAGGAAACACCATATATTTT,CASSLGAGGIGGNTIYF
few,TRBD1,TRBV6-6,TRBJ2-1,TGTGCCAGCAGTTCCCCGGGACAGGGGGAAAATGAGCAGTTCTTC,CASSSPGQGENEQFF
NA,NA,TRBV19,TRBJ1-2,TGTGCCAGTAGTGGCCGAGGGAGGGATAATGGCTACACCTTC,CASSGRGRDNGYTF
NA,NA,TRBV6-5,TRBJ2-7,TGTGCCAGCAGTTACGAAGGAGCGTTCTCCTACGAGCAGTACTTC,CASSYEGAFSYEQYF
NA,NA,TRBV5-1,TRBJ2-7,TGCGCCAGCAGCTTGGGAGTGACAGCGGGCGACGAGCAGTACTTC,CASSLGVTAGDEQYF
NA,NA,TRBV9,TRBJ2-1,TGTGCCAGCAGCGTAGCCCCACGTTCACGCGGAAATGAGCAGTTCTTC,CASSVAPRSRGNEQFF
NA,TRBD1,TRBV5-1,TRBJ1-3,TGCGCCAGCAGCACGGGCACAGGGGCTGGAAACACCATATATTTT,CASSTGTGAGNTIYF
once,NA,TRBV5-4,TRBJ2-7,TGTGCCAGCAGCTTACAATCCACCTCCGACTACGAGCAGTACTTC,CASSLQSTSDYEQYF
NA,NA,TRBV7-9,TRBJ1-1,TGTGCCAGCAGCCGAGTAAGCGTGAACACTGAAGCTTTCTTT,CASSRVSVNTEAFF
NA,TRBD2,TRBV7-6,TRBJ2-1,TGTGCCAGCAGCTCCTTCGTGGGACTAGGATTCGGTGAGCAGTTCTTC,CASSSFVGLGFGEQFF
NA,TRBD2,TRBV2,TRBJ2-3,TGTGCCAGCAGAGAACCCGAACCGGGACTAGCGGGGGCCCACAGCGGGACAGATACGCAGTATTTT,CASREPEPGLAGAHSGTDTQYF
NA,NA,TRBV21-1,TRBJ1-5,TGTGCCAGCAGCAAAAGCGTCGGGGAGCATTTT,CASSKSVGEHF
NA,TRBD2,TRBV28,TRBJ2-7,TGTGCCAGCAGTGTACTAGCGGAGGGGTCATACGAGCAGTACTTC,CASSVLAEGSYEQYF
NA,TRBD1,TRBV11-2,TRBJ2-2,TGTGCCAGCAGCTTTTTGATGGGACAGACGAACACCGGGGAGCTGTTTTTT,CASSFLMGQTNTGELFF
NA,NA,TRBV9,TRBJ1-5,TGTGCCCGGACAAAGGACCGCTACAATCAGCCCCAGCATTTT,CARTKDRYNQPQHF
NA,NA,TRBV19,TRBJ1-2,TGTGCCAGTAGAAAAACAGGGATGCATTTACTGAACTATGGCTACACCTTC,CASRKTGMHLLNYGYTF
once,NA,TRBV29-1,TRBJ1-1,TGCAGCGTTAATAACGTGAGAACCGGGTCCACGAACACTGAAGCTTTCTTT,CSVNNVRTGSTNTEAFF
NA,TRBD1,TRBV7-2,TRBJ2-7,TGTGCCAGCAGCGCGACAGGGTTCGTCTACGAGCAGTACTTC,CASSATGFVYEQYF
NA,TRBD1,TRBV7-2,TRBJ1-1,TGTGCCAGCAGCCGGACAGGGGTCGGCACTGAAGCTTTCTTT,CASSRTGVGTEAFF
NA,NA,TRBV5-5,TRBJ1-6,TGTGCCAGCAGCTTGGCGGGGGATTCACCCCTCCACTTT,CASSLAGDSPLHF
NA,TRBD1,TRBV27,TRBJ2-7,TGTGCCAGCAATCTACAGGGGTCTCACGAGCAGTACTTC,CASNLQGSHEQYF
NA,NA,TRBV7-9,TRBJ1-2,TGTGCCGTTCCCCATCCAGGGCACTATGGCTACACCTTC,CAVPHPGHYGYTF
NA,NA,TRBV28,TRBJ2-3,TGTGCCAGCAGCCCGAGGGGGGGAGATACGCAGTATTTT,CASSPRGGDTQYF
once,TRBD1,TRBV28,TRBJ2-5,TGTGCCAGCAGTTTATCTAAAGGACAGGGGCAAGAGACCCAGTACTTC,CASSLSKGQGQETQYF
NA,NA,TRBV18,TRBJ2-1,TGTGCCAGCTCACCAGTGGGAGGCCTATACAATGAGCAGTTCTTC,CASSPVGGLYNEQFF
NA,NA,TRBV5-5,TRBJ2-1,TGTGCCAGCAGCTGGACGTCGCCTAGCGATGAGCAGTTCTTC,CASSWTSPSDEQFF
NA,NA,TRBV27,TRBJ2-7,TGTGCCAGCAGCCCCATTTCATGGGGGCCGAACTACGAGCAGTACTTC,CASSPISWGPNYEQYF
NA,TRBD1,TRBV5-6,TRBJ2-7,TGTGCCAGCAGCCGGAGGCCCCGGGACAGTTTTACCTACGAGCAGTACTTC,CASSRRPRDSFTYEQYF
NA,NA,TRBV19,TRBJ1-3,TGTGCCAGTAAAGTCGCATTTTCTGCGAACACCATATATTTT,CASKVAFSANTIYF
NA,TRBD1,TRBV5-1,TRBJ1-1,TGCGCCAGCAGCTTGGGGGCAGGGGGCGATGAAGCTTTCTTT,CASSLGAGGDEAFF
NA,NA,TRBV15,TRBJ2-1,TGTGCCACCAGCAGAGGGGGCGGTTATGAGCAGTTCTTC,CATSRGGGYEQFF
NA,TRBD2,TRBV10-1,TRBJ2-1,TGCGCCAGCAGTGAGTCCACTAGCGGGGGAAACAATGAGCAGTTCTTC,CASSESTSGGNNEQFF
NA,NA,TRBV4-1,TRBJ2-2,TGCGCCAGCAGCCAATTAATAACGGTACACACCGGGGAGCTGTTTTTT,CASSQLITVHTGELFF
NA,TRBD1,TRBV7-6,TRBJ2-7,TGTGCCAGCAGCCTACAGGGGGAAAACTCCTACGAGCAGTACTTC,CASSLQGENSYEQYF
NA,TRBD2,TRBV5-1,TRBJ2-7,TGCGCCAGCAGCTCGGGACTAGCGGGTGGGCTTAGCTCCTACGAGCAGTACTTC,CASSSGLAGGLSSYEQYF
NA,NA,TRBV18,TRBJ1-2,TGTGCCAGCTCACCACGTGACGGGGGGGGCTATGGCTACACCTTC,CASSPRDGGGYGYTF
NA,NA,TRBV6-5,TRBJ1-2,TGTGCCAGCAGTTACGAGGCAGGGGAGTATGGCTACACCTTC,CASSYEAGEYGYTF
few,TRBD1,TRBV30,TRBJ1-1,TGTGCCTGGAGTACCTCCGGGACAGGGAAGAACACTGAAGCTTTCTTT,CAWSTSGTGKNTEAFF
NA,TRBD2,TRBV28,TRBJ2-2,TGTGCCAGCAGTAGTATAGCGGGAGTCAACGGGGAGCTGTTTTTT,CASSSIAGVNGELFF